The present T cell receptor (beta chain) was sequenced within a study of patients and donors after allogeneic stem cell transplantation. TCRdb redid the calling of the RT-PCR reads with MiXCR, one entry per CDR3 protein. The table has approximately 37,000 distinct CDR3 sequences, about 30% seen once. CDR3 length: 12 residues. Trimming cost V 5 bases and J 13 bases; bases outside gene matches: 6. This clonotype occurred a few times. Input material: blood, either unsorted or a sorted T cell fraction (not recorded which). The receptor comes from a human donor who was either an allogeneic HSCT recipient or a stem cell or donor lymphocyte infusion donor (not recorded which). It is not recorded whose cells these are; they may come from a transplant donor. J is TRBJ2-1 and V is TRBV12-3 or TRBV12-4, with 9 bases matching TRBD2. The CDR3 loop is CASSPGTSRQFF. In DNA, the CDR3 is TGTGCCAGCAGTCCAGGGACTAGCCGACAGTTCTTC.